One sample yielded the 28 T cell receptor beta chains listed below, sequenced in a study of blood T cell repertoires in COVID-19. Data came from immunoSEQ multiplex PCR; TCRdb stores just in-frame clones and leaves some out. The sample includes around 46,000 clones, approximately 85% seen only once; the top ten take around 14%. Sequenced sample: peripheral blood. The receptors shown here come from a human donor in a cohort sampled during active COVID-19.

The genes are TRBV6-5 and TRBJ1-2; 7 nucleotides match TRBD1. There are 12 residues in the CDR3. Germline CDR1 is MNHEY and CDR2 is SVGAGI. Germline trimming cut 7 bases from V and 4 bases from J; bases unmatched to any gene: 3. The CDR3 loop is CASKTGSYGYTF. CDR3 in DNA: TGTGCCAGCAAGACAGGGAGCTATGGCTACACCTTC.

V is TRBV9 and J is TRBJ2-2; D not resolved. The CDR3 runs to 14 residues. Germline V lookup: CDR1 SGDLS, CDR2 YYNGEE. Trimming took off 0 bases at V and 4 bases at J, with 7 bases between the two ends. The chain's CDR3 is CASSVGPITGELFF. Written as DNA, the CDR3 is TGTGCCAGCAGCGTAGGGCCAATCACCGGGGAGCTGTTTTTT.

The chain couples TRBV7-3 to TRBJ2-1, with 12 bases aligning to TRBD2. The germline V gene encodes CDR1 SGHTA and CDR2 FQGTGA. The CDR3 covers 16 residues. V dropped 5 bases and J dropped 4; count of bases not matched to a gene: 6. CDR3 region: CASSISSGGVYNEQFF. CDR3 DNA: TGTGCCAGCAGCATCTCTAGCGGGGGGGTTTACAATGAGCAGTTCTTC.

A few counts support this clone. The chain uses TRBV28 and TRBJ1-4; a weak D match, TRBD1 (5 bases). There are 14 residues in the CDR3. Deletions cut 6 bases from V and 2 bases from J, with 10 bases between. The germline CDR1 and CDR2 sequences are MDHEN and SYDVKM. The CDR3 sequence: CASSPGSTNEKLFF. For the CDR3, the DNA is TGTGCCAGCAGCCCAGGGTCTACTAATGAAAAACTGTTTTTT.

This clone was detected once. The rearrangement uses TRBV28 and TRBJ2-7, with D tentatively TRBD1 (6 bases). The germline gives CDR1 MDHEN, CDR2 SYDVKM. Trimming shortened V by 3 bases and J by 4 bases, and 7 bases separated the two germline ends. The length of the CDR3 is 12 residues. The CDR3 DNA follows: TGTGCCAGCAGTTTGAGGGGGTACGAGCAGTACTTC. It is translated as CASSLRGYEQYF.

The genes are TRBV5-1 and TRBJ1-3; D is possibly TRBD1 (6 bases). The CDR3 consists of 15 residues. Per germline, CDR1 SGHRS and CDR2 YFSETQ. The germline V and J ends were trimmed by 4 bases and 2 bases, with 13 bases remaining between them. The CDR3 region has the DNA TGCGCCAGCAGCGCGACAGGAGTAACTGGAAACACCATATATTTT. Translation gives CASSATGVTGNTIYF.

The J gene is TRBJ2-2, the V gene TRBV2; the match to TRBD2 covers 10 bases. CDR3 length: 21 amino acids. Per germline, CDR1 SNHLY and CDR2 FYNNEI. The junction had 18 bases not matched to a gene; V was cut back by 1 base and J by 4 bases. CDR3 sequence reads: CASSEELAGASMGGTTGELFF. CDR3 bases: TGTGCCAGCAGTGAAGAGCTAGCGGGGGCCTCGATGGGAGGGACCACCGGGGAGCTGTTTTTT.

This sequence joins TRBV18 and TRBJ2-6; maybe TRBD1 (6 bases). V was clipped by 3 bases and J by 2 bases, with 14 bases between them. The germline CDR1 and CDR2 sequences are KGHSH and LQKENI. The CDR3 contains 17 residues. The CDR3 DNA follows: TGTGCCAGCTCACCGTCACAGGGTAGGACTGGGGCCAACGTCCTGACTTTC. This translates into CASSPSQGRTGANVLTF.

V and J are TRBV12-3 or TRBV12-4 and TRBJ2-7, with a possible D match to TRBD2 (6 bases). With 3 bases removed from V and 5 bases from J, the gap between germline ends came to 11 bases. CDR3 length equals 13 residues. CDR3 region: CASSFRRGNEQYF. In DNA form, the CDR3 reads TGTGCCAGCAGTTTTAGGCGCGGGAACGAGCAGTACTTC.

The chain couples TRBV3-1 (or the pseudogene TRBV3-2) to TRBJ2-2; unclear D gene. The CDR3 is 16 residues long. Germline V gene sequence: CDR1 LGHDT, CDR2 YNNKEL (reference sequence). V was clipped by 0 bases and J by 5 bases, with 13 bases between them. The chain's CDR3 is CASSQDNRRLTGELFF. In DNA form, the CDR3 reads TGTGCCAGCAGCCAAGATAACAGAAGATTAACCGGGGAGCTGTTTTTT.

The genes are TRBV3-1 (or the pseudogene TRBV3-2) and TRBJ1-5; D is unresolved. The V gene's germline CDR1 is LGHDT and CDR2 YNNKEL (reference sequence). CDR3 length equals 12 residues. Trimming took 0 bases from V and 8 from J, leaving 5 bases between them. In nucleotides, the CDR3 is TGTGCCAGCAGCCAAGAGGGAGAGCCCCAGCATTTT. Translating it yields CASSQEGEPQHF.

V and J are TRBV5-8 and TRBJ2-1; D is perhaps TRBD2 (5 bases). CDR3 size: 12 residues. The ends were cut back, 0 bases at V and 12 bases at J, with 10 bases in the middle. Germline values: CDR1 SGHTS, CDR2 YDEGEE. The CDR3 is CASSLVGRWQFF. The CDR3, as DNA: TGTGCCAGCAGCTTGGTGGGGAGATGGCAGTTCTTC.

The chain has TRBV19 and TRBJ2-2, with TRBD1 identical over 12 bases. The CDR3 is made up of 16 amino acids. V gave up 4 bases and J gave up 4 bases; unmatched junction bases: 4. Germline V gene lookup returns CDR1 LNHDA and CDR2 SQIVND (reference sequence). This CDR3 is CASSRGTGGRTGELFF. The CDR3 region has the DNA TGTGCCAGTAGTAGGGGGACAGGGGGCCGCACCGGGGAGCTGTTTTTT.

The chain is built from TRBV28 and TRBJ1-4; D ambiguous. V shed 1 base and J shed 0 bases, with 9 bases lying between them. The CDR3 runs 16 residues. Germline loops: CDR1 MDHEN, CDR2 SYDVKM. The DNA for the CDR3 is TGTGCCAGCAGTTTATTAACAGATGCAACTAATGAAAAACTGTTTTTT. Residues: CASSLLTDATNEKLFF. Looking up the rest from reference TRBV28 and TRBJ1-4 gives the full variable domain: DVKVTQSSRYLVKRTGEKVFLECVQDMDHENMFWYRQDPGLGLRLIYFSYDVKMKEKGDIPEGYSVSREKKERFSLILESASTNQTSMYLCASSLLTDATNEKLFFGSGTQLSVL.

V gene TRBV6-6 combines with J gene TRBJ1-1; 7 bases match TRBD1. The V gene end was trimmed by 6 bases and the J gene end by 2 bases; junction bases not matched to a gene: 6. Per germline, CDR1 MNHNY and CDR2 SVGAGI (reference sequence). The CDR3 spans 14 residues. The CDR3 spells CASSRDRANTEAFF. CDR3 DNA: TGTGCCAGCAGCCGGGACAGAGCCAACACTGAAGCTTTCTTT.

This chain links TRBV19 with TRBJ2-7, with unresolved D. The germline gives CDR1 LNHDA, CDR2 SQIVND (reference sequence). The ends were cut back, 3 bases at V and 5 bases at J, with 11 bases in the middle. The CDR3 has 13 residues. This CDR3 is CASSIHGHHEQYF. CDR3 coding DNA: TGTGCCAGTAGTATCCACGGTCACCACGAGCAGTACTTC.

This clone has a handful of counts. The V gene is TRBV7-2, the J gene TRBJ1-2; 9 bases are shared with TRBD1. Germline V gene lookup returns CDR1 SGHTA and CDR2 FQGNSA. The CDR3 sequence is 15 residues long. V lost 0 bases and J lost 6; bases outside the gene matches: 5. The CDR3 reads CASSLAAGQGNGYTF. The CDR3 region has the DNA TGTGCCAGCAGCTTAGCTGCGGGACAGGGTAATGGCTACACCTTC.

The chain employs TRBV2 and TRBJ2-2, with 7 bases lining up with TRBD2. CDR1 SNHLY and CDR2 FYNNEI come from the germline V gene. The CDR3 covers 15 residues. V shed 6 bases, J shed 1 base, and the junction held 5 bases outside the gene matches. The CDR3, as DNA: TGTGCCAGCAGGGGGGGGACGGGGAACACCGGGGAGCTGTTTTTT. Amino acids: CASRGGTGNTGELFF.

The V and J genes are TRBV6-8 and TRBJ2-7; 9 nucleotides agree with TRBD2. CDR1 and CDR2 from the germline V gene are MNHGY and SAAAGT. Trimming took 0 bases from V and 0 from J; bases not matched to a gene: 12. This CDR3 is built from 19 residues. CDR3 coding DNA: TGTGCCAGCAGTTACTCCCCCAATCGGGGTAGCGGGAGCTCCTACGAGCAGTACTTC. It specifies CASSYSPNRGSGSSYEQYF.

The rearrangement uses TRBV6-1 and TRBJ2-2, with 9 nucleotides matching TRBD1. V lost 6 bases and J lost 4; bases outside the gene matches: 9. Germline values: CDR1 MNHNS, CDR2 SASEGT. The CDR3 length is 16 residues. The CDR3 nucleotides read TGTGCCAGCAGAGAACGGGACAGGGTGAGCACCGGGGAGCTGTTTTTT. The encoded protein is CASRERDRVSTGELFF.

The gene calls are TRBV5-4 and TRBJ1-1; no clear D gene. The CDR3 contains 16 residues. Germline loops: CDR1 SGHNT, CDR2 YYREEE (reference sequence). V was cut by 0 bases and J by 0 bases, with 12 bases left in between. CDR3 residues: CASSLGGSMLNTEAFF. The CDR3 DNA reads TGTGCCAGCAGCTTGGGCGGGTCCATGTTGAACACTGAAGCTTTCTTT.

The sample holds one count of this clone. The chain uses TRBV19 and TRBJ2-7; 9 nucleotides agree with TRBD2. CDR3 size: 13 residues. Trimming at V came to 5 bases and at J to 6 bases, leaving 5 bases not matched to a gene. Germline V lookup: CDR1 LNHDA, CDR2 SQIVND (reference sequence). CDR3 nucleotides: TGTGCCAGTAGTCGGCTAGCGGGAAGCGAGCAGTACTTC. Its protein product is CASSRLAGSEQYF.

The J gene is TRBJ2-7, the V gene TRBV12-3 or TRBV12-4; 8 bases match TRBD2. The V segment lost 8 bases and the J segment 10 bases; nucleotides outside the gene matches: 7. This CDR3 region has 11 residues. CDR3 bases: TGTGCCAGCCGTTCGGGGGGGAAACAGTACTTC. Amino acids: CASRSGGKQYF.

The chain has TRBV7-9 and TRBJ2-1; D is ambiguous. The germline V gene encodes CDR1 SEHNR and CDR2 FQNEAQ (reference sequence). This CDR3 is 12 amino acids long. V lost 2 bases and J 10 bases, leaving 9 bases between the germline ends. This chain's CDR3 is CASSLMAQEQFF. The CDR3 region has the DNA TGTGCCAGCAGCTTAATGGCTCAAGAGCAGTTCTTC.

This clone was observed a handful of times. This CDR3 reads CASSLQLNYGYTF. Written as DNA, the CDR3 is TGTGCCAGCAGCCTACAGTTGAACTATGGCTACACCTTC. The chain recombines TRBV9 with TRBJ1-2; D unresolved. With 4 bases removed from V and 2 bases from J, the gap between germline ends came to 9 bases. Germline CDR1 is SGDLS and CDR2 is YYNGEE. The length of the CDR3 is 13 residues. Complete variable domain (other parts from reference TRBV9 and TRBJ1-2): DSGVTQTPKHLITATGQRVTLRCSPRSGDLSVYWYQQSLDQGLQFLIQYYNGEERAKGNILERFSAQQFPDLHSELNLSSLELGDSALYFCASSLQLNYGYTFGSGTRLTVV.

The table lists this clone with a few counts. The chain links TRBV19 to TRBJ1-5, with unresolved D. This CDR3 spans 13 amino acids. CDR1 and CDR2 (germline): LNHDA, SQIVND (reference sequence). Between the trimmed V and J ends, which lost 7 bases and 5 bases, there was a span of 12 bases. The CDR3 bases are TGTGCCAGTACCTCCGCCCGAGATCAGCCCCAGCATTTT. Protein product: CASTSARDQPQHF. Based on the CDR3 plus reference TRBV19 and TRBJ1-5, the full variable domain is DGGITQSPKYLFRKEGQNVTLSCEQNLNHDAMYWYRQDPGQGLRLIYYSQIVNDFQKGDIAEGYSVSREKKESFPLTVTSAQKNPTAFYLCASTSARDQPQHFGDGTRLSIL.

The CDR3 bases are TGTGCCAGTATGAGGGACAGGGGTGAAAAACTGTTTTTT. Translating it yields CASMRDRGEKLFF. The chain has TRBV19 and TRBJ1-4; 10 bases map to TRBD1. Germline V lookup: CDR1 LNHDA, CDR2 SQIVND (reference sequence). This CDR3 contains 13 residues. V dropped 7 bases and J dropped 7; count of bases not matched to a gene: 3.

CDR3 in DNA: TGTGCCTTAGAGGTTCTTGGAAACACCATATATTTT. Its translation is CALEVLGNTIYF. The chain joins TRBV30 to TRBJ1-3; the D is unclear. The CDR3 loop spans 12 amino acids. CDR1 and CDR2 (germline): GTSNPN, SVGIG (reference sequence). With 7 bases removed from V and 3 bases from J, the gap between germline ends came to 10 bases.